A selection of T cell receptor beta chains follows, all from one sample in a study of blood T cell repertoires in COVID-19. Repertoires were generated with immunoSEQ multiplex PCR, while TCRdb's copy carries only in-frame clones and drops some. In the table there are a few hundred thousand clones, roughly 90% of which are singletons. Sequenced: peripheral blood. The receptors were sampled from a woman aged 25 to 45 with COVID-19, enrolled during active disease. CDR3s leave out the opening cysteine and the closing phenylalanine or tryptophan. Each record gives: V gene, J gene, CDR3 protein.

v_call: TRBV5-1
j_call: TRBJ2-7
cdr3_aa: ASSPGSQSSYEQY

v_call: TRBV19
j_call: TRBJ2-5
cdr3_aa: ASSILAGSETQY

v_call: TRBV29-1
j_call: TRBJ1-2
cdr3_aa: SVEVTGVGGYT

v_call: TRBV6-5
j_call: TRBJ1-5
cdr3_aa: ASSRDSFYQPQH

v_call: TRBV7-8
j_call: TRBJ1-6
cdr3_aa: ASSLGLGDSPLH

v_call: TRBV5-1
j_call: TRBJ2-3
cdr3_aa: ASSRGAGTPHTDTQY

v_call: TRBV7-7
j_call: TRBJ2-5
cdr3_aa: ASSLVEGLGETQY

v_call: TRBV10-3
j_call: TRBJ1-5
cdr3_aa: AISNRDRDDQPQH

v_call: TRBV25-1
j_call: TRBJ1-2
cdr3_aa: ASGGQGGNYGYT

v_call: TRBV18
j_call: TRBJ1-2
cdr3_aa: ASSLYRGEGYT

v_call: TRBV19
j_call: TRBJ2-1
cdr3_aa: ASNGGRVSSYNEQF

v_call: TRBV5-1
j_call: TRBJ1-1
cdr3_aa: ASSLTGGNTEAF

v_call: TRBV19
j_call: TRBJ2-4
cdr3_aa: ASTDIRGDSKNIQY

v_call: TRBV11-2
j_call: TRBJ2-3
cdr3_aa: ASSLTSGRSTDTQY

v_call: TRBV19
j_call: TRBJ2-1
cdr3_aa: ASRTSSYNEQF

v_call: TRBV7-2
j_call: TRBJ2-2
cdr3_aa: ASILGYSATGELF

v_call: TRBV12-3/TRBV12-4
j_call: TRBJ1-6
cdr3_aa: ASSPGQNSPLH

v_call: TRBV5-6
j_call: TRBJ1-4
cdr3_aa: ASSLAGTPGQFNEKLF

v_call: TRBV3-1/TRBV3-2
j_call: TRBJ1-1
cdr3_aa: ASSQLAIGRGNTEAF

v_call: TRBV2
j_call: TRBJ2-3
cdr3_aa: ASSGPRGLQDTQY

v_call: TRBV18
j_call: TRBJ2-1
cdr3_aa: ASSLSAEYNEQF

v_call: TRBV19
j_call: TRBJ1-5
cdr3_aa: ASSPGGGEYQPQH

v_call: TRBV9
j_call: TRBJ2-2
cdr3_aa: ASSGVGQGPTGELF

v_call: TRBV6-5
j_call: TRBJ1-5
cdr3_aa: ASSPTGINQPQH

v_call: TRBV10-3
j_call: TRBJ2-6
cdr3_aa: AISEWGVSGANVLT

v_call: TRBV25-1
j_call: TRBJ1-1
cdr3_aa: ASSGPWDRRKNTEAF

v_call: TRBV30
j_call: TRBJ1-4
cdr3_aa: AWNQEAGEKLF

v_call: TRBV15
j_call: TRBJ1-4
cdr3_aa: ATSREAGRGSEKLF

v_call: TRBV4-1
j_call: TRBJ1-4
cdr3_aa: ASSQADSEKLF

v_call: TRBV29-1
j_call: TRBJ1-2
cdr3_aa: SVNQGRSVYGYT

v_call: TRBV7-2
j_call: TRBJ2-3
cdr3_aa: ASSLAGPGDGTDTQY

v_call: TRBV14
j_call: TRBJ1-3
cdr3_aa: ASSPDRGNTIY

v_call: TRBV5-1
j_call: TRBJ2-3
cdr3_aa: ASSPPGLGGDTQY

v_call: TRBV30
j_call: TRBJ2-3
cdr3_aa: AWSKGVSDTQY

v_call: TRBV15
j_call: TRBJ1-1
cdr3_aa: ATSRARTEAF

v_call: TRBV7-6
j_call: TRBJ1-2
cdr3_aa: ASSSGQGGYGYT

v_call: TRBV7-3
j_call: TRBJ2-5
cdr3_aa: ASSLIGGEETQY

v_call: TRBV30
j_call: TRBJ1-4
cdr3_aa: AWSPTTLGGEKLF

v_call: TRBV19
j_call: TRBJ1-5
cdr3_aa: ASSVTGGNQPQH

v_call: TRBV5-1
j_call: TRBJ1-1
cdr3_aa: ASSLAQGDGTEAF

v_call: TRBV9
j_call: TRBJ1-4
cdr3_aa: ASSVGYGNEKLF

v_call: TRBV9
j_call: TRBJ1-1
cdr3_aa: ASSVTTGGGFIGGEAF

v_call: TRBV27
j_call: TRBJ2-2
cdr3_aa: ASSWTGGTGELF

v_call: TRBV7-9
j_call: TRBJ2-7
cdr3_aa: ASSLVGGLSYEQY

v_call: TRBV6-2/TRBV6-3
j_call: TRBJ2-7
cdr3_aa: ASSYMRDPSYEQY

v_call: TRBV30
j_call: TRBJ1-3
cdr3_aa: AWSVSSSGNTIY

v_call: TRBV6-1
j_call: TRBJ2-1
cdr3_aa: ASSEGLGGNNEQF

v_call: TRBV30
j_call: TRBJ2-5
cdr3_aa: AWSHPGRGETQY

v_call: TRBV6-8
j_call: TRBJ2-7
cdr3_aa: ASSYVGGIYEQY

v_call: TRBV19
j_call: TRBJ1-2
cdr3_aa: ASSIGRGDGNYT

v_call: TRBV3-1/TRBV3-2
j_call: TRBJ1-4
cdr3_aa: ASSHGESEKLF

v_call: TRBV7-8
j_call: TRBJ1-5
cdr3_aa: ASSLGDRGQGQPQH

v_call: TRBV5-4
j_call: TRBJ1-1
cdr3_aa: ASSLPAGRNTEAF